These 11 T cell receptor beta chains came from one sample sequenced in a study of blood T cells in healthy people across ages. A sample-barcoded 5' primer and a J-beta primer mix were used in a second PCR of roughly 6 to 12 cycles. TCRdb re-derived calls from the 5' RACE reads in MiXCR, one entry per CDR3 protein. The sample records about 1,400,000 distinct CDR3 sequences, roughly 59% being singletons. Sequences were obtained from blood. The source of these receptors is a man younger than 30 in good health.

The chain carries TRBV6-5 and TRBJ2-5; 9 nucleotides line up with TRBD1. Germline V gives CDR1 MNHEY, CDR2 SVGAGI. This CDR3 region has 15 residues. V was clipped by 2 bases and J by 0 bases; unmatched bases: 1. CDR3 loop: CASSYGTGYQETQYF. In DNA form, the CDR3 reads TGTGCCAGCAGTTACGGGACAGGGTACCAAGAGACCCAGTACTTC.

This chain joins TRBV20-1 and TRBJ2-4; D might be TRBD2 (6 bases). The J call could be wrong; TRBJ2-7 is a better fit for the DNA end. From germline, CDR1 is DFQATT and CDR2 SNEGSKA (reference sequence). This CDR3 region has 15 residues. CDR3 loop: CSARDRGTGAYEQYF. In DNA, the CDR3 is TGCAGTGCTAGAGATAGGGGAACGGGGGCCTACGAGCAGTACTTC.

This clonotype was observed a handful of times. V usage is TRBV27 and J usage is TRBJ2-1; D is undetermined. Per the germline V gene, CDR1 is MNHEY and CDR2 is SMNVEV (reference sequence). V was trimmed by 2 bases and J by 3 bases, leaving 5 bases between them. The CDR3 covers 13 residues. Written as DNA, the CDR3 is TGTGCCAGCAGTTTACGGATCTACAATGAGCAGTTCTTC. Amino acids: CASSLRIYNEQFF.

In its sample, this clonotype was seen a few times. The chain carries TRBV10-3 and TRBJ1-5; D is unclear. With 3 bases removed from V and 2 bases from J, the gap between germline ends came to 11 bases. The CDR3 runs 15 residues. Germline V gene data show CDR1 as ENHRY and CDR2 as SYGVKD. The CDR3 protein is CAISDGVYGNQPQHF. CDR3 coding DNA: TGTGCCATCAGTGATGGGGTTTACGGCAATCAGCCCCAGCATTTT.

The V and J genes are TRBV4-1 and TRBJ2-7, with D perhaps matching TRBD2 (6 bases). Germline CDR1 and CDR2: MGHRA and YSYEKL. The CDR3 spans 13 residues. Trimming removed 0 bases at V and 9 bases at J, with 12 bases between. CDR3 protein: CASSQEAGTGQYF. Written as DNA, the CDR3 is TGCGCCAGCAGCCAAGAGGCGGGAACAGGGCAGTACTTC.

This clonotype was seen a few times. The chain couples TRBV7-2 to TRBJ1-4; maybe TRBD1 (5 bases). The CDR3 contains 16 residues. V was clipped by 0 bases and J by 7 bases, with 15 bases between them. CDR1 is SGHTA and CDR2 is FQGNSA in the germline V gene. The CDR3 nucleotides read TGTGCCAGCAGCTTAGCGTCTCTAAGTGGGGGTGAAAAACTGTTTTTT. It translates to CASSLASLSGGEKLFF.

The J gene is TRBJ1-1, the V gene TRBV6-2 or TRBV6-3; no clear D gene. The CDR3 length is 12 residues. Germline CDR1 reads MNHEY; CDR2 reads SVGEGT. Trimming pared 1 base from V and 8 bases from J, leaving 8 bases between. The CDR3 DNA follows: TGTGCCAGCAGTTACTGGGAGAGAGAAGCTTTCTTT. It yields the protein CASSYWEREAFF.

The chain carries TRBV12-3 or TRBV12-4 and TRBJ2-5; 7 bases line up with TRBD2. This CDR3 has 14 residues. With 1 base clipped from V and 4 bases from J, the junction kept 3 bases outside the gene matches. CDR3 sequence: CASSLVSGGETQYF. The CDR3 DNA sequence: TGTGCCAGCAGTTTAGTATCGGGGGGAGAGACCCAGTACTTC.

The CDR3 DNA reads as TGTGCCAGCAGCTTAGATAGTGGCTCTGGGGCCAACGTCCTGACTTTC. This sequence encodes CASSLDSGSGANVLTF. This chain connects TRBV7-2 to TRBJ2-6; the D is unclear. Trimming shortened V by 1 base and J by 0 bases, and 7 bases separated the two germline ends. The CDR3 consists of 16 residues. Germline CDR1 and CDR2: SGHTA and FQGNSA.

The chain links TRBV20-1 to TRBJ2-7; the D call may be TRBD1 or TRBD2 (5 bases each). CDR1 and CDR2 (germline): DFQATT, SNEGSKA (reference sequence). V was shortened by 5 bases and J by 4 bases, with 15 bases between the two germline ends. This CDR3 region has 13 residues. The CDR3, as DNA: TGCAGTGCTCGACGGGACCCGGAATACGAGCAGTACTTC. Its protein product is CSARRDPEYEQYF.

This chain links TRBV29-1 with TRBJ1-2; no reliable D call. The germline CDR1 and CDR2 sequences are SQVTM and ANQGSEA. The CDR3 covers 12 residues. V was clipped by 0 bases and J by 8 bases, with 10 bases between them. The CDR3 sequence is CSVEDLGVGYTF. In DNA form, the CDR3 reads TGCAGCGTTGAAGATCTTGGGGTAGGCTACACCTTC.